Presented here are 10 T cell receptor beta chains from one specimen sequenced in a study of Graves' ophthalmopathy and Graves' hyperthyroidism (dated by TCRdb to 2017 to 2018). The sample was run on an Illumina HiSeq 2000. For repertoire sequencing, the TCR beta CDR3 regions were amplified from RNA transcripts. The first round was an RT-PCR using HTBI primers with the Qiagen OneStep RT-PCR kit, and this first round was followed by a second-round multiplex PCR, then size selection and purification. The public sequencing data were trimmed at Q25 with fastp and processed into clonotypes with MiXCR by TCRdb, which kept only in-frame beta chains. Every CDR3 protein is listed once, alongside the most common genes and DNA of its rows. This sample has over a million distinct CDR3 sequences in its table, and approximately 35% of those were observed once. The ten largest account for 8.5% to 14% of the sample.

Sequenced material: peripheral blood or thyroid tissue (not recorded which). All receptors derive from an adult man with Graves' hyperthyroidism.

This clonotype showed up many times. CDR3 nucleotides: TGTGCCAGCAGCTTGACCCCAGGGGATCAGCCCCAGCATTTT. This gives the protein CASSLTPGDQPQHF. The gene calls are TRBV7-8 and TRBJ1-5, with D possibly TRBD1 on 6 matching bases. V gave up 3 bases and J gave up 5 bases, with 11 bases separating them. This CDR3 is built from 14 residues. The germline V gene encodes CDR1 SGHVS and CDR2 FQNEAQ.

This clonotype was recorded only once. V gene TRBV12-3 or TRBV12-4 combines with J gene TRBJ2-7, with D perhaps given as TRBD1 or TRBD2 (6 bases each). The CDR3 has 14 residues. Trimming stripped 3 bases from V and 0 bases from J, with 9 bases between. This chain's CDR3 is CASSFAGHSYEQYF. CDR3 bases: TGTGCCAGCAGTTTTGCGGGACACTCCTACGAGCAGTACTTC.

This clonotype was observed many times. This chain links TRBV11-2 with TRBJ2-5, with D possibly TRBD2 on 5 matching bases. Per the germline V gene, CDR1 is SGHAT and CDR2 is FQNNGV. The V end lost 5 bases, the J end lost 5 bases, and 12 bases lay between the germline ends. This CDR3 comprises 13 residues. CDR3 sequence: CASSRGQAETQYF. In nucleotides, the CDR3 is TGTGCCAGCAGCCGAGGGCAGGCCGAGACCCAGTACTTC.

This rearrangement joins TRBV7-2 to TRBJ1-2; tentatively, D is TRBD1 (6 bases). Germline CDR1 SGHTA, CDR2 FQGNSA. The CDR3 extends over 15 amino acids. The V end was cut by 0 bases, the J end by 4 bases, with 12 bases between. The CDR3 bases are TGTGCCAGCAGCTTAGCGGCCCAGGGGAGCTATGGCTACACCTTC. Amino acids: CASSLAAQGSYGYTF.

The chain couples TRBV10-3 to TRBJ2-7; tentatively, D is TRBD1 (6 bases). The CDR3 contains 15 residues. CDR1 is ENHRY, CDR2 SYGVKD, per germline. Trimming took 5 bases from V and 11 from J, leaving 25 bases between them. The CDR3 protein is CAISYSNPGQTKEYF. As DNA, the CDR3 is TGTGCCATCAGTTACTCGAACCCCGGACAGACGAAAGAGTACTTC.

This clonotype was recorded once. The V and J genes are TRBV7-9 and TRBJ1-6, with a weak D call TRBD1 (5 bases). CDR1 and CDR2 (germline): SEHNR, FQNEAQ (reference sequence). CDR3 size: 13 residues. The chain's CDR3 is CASAGRPNSPLHF. The CDR3 DNA sequence: TGTGCTTCCGCGGGACGGCCGAATTCACCCCTCCACTTT.

Ten or more counts support this clonotype. The V call is TRBV7-9, the J call TRBJ1-1, with unresolved D. CDR3 length: 11 residues. Germline lookup yields CDR1 SEHNR and CDR2 FQNEAQ (reference sequence). V dropped 4 bases and J dropped 10 bases, with 10 bases sitting between them. CDR3 protein: CASSSQNRAFF. The CDR3 coding sequence is TGTGCCAGCAGCTCCCAGAATCGAGCTTTCTTT.

Regarding this clonotype: The junction does not match germline at one end; this may be a read error. This rearrangement joins TRBV7-2 to TRBJ2-7, with 12 bases identical to TRBD1. The CDR3 length is 13 residues. The V gene's germline CDR1 is SGHTA and CDR2 FQGNSA. This CDR3 is CASSRSGTGGFEF. The CDR3 DNA follows: TGTGCCAGCAGCCGATCCGGGACAGGGGGCTTCGAATTC.

This CDR3 reads CSVRGIDGKTYEQYF. The CDR3 bases are TGCAGCGTTCGAGGGATAGATGGCAAGACCTACGAGCAGTACTTC. The chain couples TRBV29-1 to TRBJ2-7; weak D call: TRBD2 (5 bases). There are 15 residues in the CDR3. The V gene lost 5 bases and the J gene lost 2 bases, with 19 bases spanning the gap. In germline, CDR1 is SQVTM, CDR2 ANQGSEA.

The chain combines TRBV25-1 with TRBJ1-6; tentative D call: TRBD1 (5 bases). Deletions cut 3 bases from V and 11 bases from J, with 8 bases between. CDR1 and CDR2 from the germline V gene are MGHDK and SYGVNS. The CDR3 has 12 amino acids. CDR3 nucleotides: TGTGCCAGCAGTGAGGGGGAGGCACCCCTCCACTTT. Translation gives CASSEGEAPLHF.